These 23 T cell receptor beta chains came from one sample sequenced in a study of human T cells and chemical hapten exposure. Whole blood, unfractionated, served as the material for total RNA extraction. TCRdb itself ran the 5' RACE reads through MiXCR, one entry per CDR3 protein. The sample carries 70,000 to 85,000 distinct CDR3 sequences, more than 15% recorded once. These receptors came from a female donor in good health.

The chain combines TRBV20-1 with TRBJ2-7, with unresolved D. This CDR3 is 11 amino acids long. Between the trimmed V and J ends, which lost 2 bases and 3 bases, there was a span of 5 bases. Germline values: CDR1 DFQATT, CDR2 SNEGSKA (reference sequence). Written as DNA, the CDR3 is TGCAGTGCTAGATATAACTACGAGCAGTACTTC. Translating it yields CSARYNYEQYF.

This clonotype was detected many times. The rearrangement joins TRBV20-1 to TRBJ1-6, with no clear D. The CDR3 loop spans 14 amino acids. Germline V lookup: CDR1 DFQATT, CDR2 SNEGSKA (reference sequence). V lost 3 bases and J lost 10, with 16 bases in between. As DNA, the CDR3 is TGCAGTGCTAGTGAGGGCAGCTTGGGGTCACCCCTCCACTTT. It specifies CSASEGSLGSPLHF.

This clonotype showed up many times. The chain uses TRBV7-2 and TRBJ1-2; no definite D call. This CDR3 region has 13 residues. The germline V and J ends were trimmed by 3 bases and 4 bases, with 9 bases remaining between them. CDR1 is SGHTA, CDR2 FQGNSA, per germline. CDR3 protein: CASSFLLGYGYTF. In DNA, the CDR3 is TGTGCCAGCAGCTTTCTCCTGGGCTATGGCTACACCTTC.

This clonotype showed up just a few times. The rearrangement joins TRBV20-1 to TRBJ2-7; 12 bases line up with TRBD2. CDR1 and CDR2 (germline): DFQATT, SNEGSKA (reference sequence). This CDR3 is 14 amino acids long. V was clipped by 2 bases and J by 6 bases; unmatched bases: 5. This CDR3 reads CSARTRTSGIEQYF. For the CDR3, the DNA is TGCAGTGCTAGAACCCGGACTAGCGGGATCGAGCAGTACTTC.

The V gene is TRBV7-2, the J gene TRBJ1-1; D call uncertain. V shed 3 bases and J shed 0 bases, with 8 bases lying between them. Germline V gene sequence: CDR1 SGHTA, CDR2 FQGNSA. This CDR3 contains 14 residues. CDR3 loop: CASSFLGMNTEAFF. The CDR3 DNA is TGTGCCAGCAGCTTTTTAGGCATGAACACTGAAGCTTTCTTT.

This clonotype was picked up a small number of times. This chain joins TRBV10-3 and TRBJ2-3, with no clear D. Trimming took off 4 bases at V and 3 bases at J, with 5 bases between the two ends. Per the germline V gene, CDR1 is ENHRY and CDR2 is SYGVKD. The CDR3 sequence is 12 residues long. Here the CDR3 reads CAISAWTDTQYF. The CDR3 DNA reads as TGTGCCATCAGTGCCTGGACAGATACGCAGTATTTT.

The chain combines TRBV12-3 or TRBV12-4 with TRBJ2-6; D remains ambiguous. V lost 4 bases and J lost 2, with 15 bases in between. The CDR3 loop spans 17 amino acids. CDR3 DNA: TGTGCCAGCAGTTCTGATAGGACCTTTGCTGGGGCCAACGTCCTGACTTTC. This gives the protein CASSSDRTFAGANVLTF.

A few counts support this clonotype. CDR3: CASSPHTDTQYF. In nucleotides, the CDR3 is TGCGCCAGCAGCCCGCACACAGATACGCAGTATTTT. The genes are TRBV5-1 and TRBJ2-3, with D unresolved. The CDR3 consists of 12 residues. Deletions cut 4 bases from V and 2 bases from J, with 5 bases between. Germline CDR1 reads SGHRS; CDR2 reads YFSETQ.

V and J are TRBV14 and TRBJ1-2; unclear D gene. V lost 0 bases to trimming and J lost 4 bases, with 9 bases between them. The CDR3 covers 14 residues. Per germline, CDR1 SGHDN and CDR2 FVKESK. The CDR3 DNA follows: TGTGCCAGCAGCCAAGACAGGACCATCTATGGCTACACCTTC. As protein: CASSQDRTIYGYTF.

This clonotype was seen more than once but under ten times. The genes are TRBV14 and TRBJ1-4, with D possibly matching TRBD1 (6 bases). The V end was cut by 1 base, the J end by 8 bases, with 14 bases between. This CDR3 region has 15 residues. Germline-derived CDR1 and CDR2 are SGHDN and FVKESK. CDR3 residues: CASSQGPGAGEKLFF. DNA of the CDR3: TGTGCCAGCAGCCAAGGTCCGGGGGCAGGAGAAAAACTGTTTTTT.

This clonotype has a handful of counts. V and J are TRBV30 and TRBJ1-1; D is ambiguous. The CDR3 is 11 residues long. The V gene's germline CDR1 is GTSNPN and CDR2 SVGIG (reference sequence). Between the trimmed V and J ends, which lost 4 bases and 11 bases, there was a span of 14 bases. CDR3 nucleotide sequence: TGTGCCTGGATCCTACCCTCGTCGGCTTTCTTT. It encodes CAWILPSSAFF. Filled out from reference TRBV30 and TRBJ1-1, the complete variable domain reads SQTIHQWPATLVQPVGSPLSLECTVEGTSNPNLYWYRQAAGRGLQLLFYSVGIGQISSEVPQNLSASRPQDRQFILSSKKLLLSDSGFYLCAWILPSSAFFGQGTRLTVV.

This clonotype showed up just a few times. The genes are TRBV4-1 and TRBJ2-3, with D perhaps being TRBD1 or TRBD2 (5 bases each). Germline values: CDR1 MGHRA, CDR2 YSYEKL. This CDR3 region has 16 residues. V lost 0 bases to trimming and J lost 4 bases, with 14 bases between them. For the CDR3, the DNA is TGCGCCAGCAGCCAAGATGCAGCTTGGGGACCAGATACGCAGTATTTT. Protein product: CASSQDAAWGPDTQYF.

This clonotype came up a few times. The chain employs TRBV27 and TRBJ1-6; 7 nucleotides match TRBD1. J gave up 7 bases and V 1 base, and 10 bases lay outside the gene matches. Germline loops: CDR1 MNHEY, CDR2 SMNVEV (reference sequence). The CDR3 contains 17 residues. In DNA, the CDR3 is TGTGCCAGCAGTTTATTGCCTCAGGGGGGGGCCAATTCACCCCTCCACTTT. This gives the protein CASSLLPQGGANSPLHF.

This clonotype showed up just once. This chain uses TRBV28 with TRBJ2-7; D remains ambiguous. The CDR3 has 12 amino acids. Trimming left V 3 bases short and J 3 bases short, with 6 bases between. Germline V lookup: CDR1 MDHEN, CDR2 SYDVKM. CDR3 sequence: CASSLKDYEQYF. The CDR3 DNA sequence: TGTGCCAGCAGTTTGAAGGACTACGAGCAGTACTTC.

The rearrangement uses TRBV6-1 and TRBJ1-1, with D possibly matching TRBD1 (5 bases). Germline CDR1 and CDR2: MNHNS and SASEGT. This CDR3 comprises 13 residues. V lost 4 bases and J 7 bases, leaving 13 bases between the germline ends. In DNA form, the CDR3 reads TGTGCCAGCAGTGGACAGCCAAGCGATGAAGCTTTCTTT. Amino acids: CASSGQPSDEAFF.

This clonotype turned up a few times. The rearrangement uses TRBV29-1 and TRBJ1-1, with TRBD1 identical over 7 bases. The CDR3 contains 14 residues. J lost 1 base, V lost 7 bases, and 9 bases had no gene match. The germline V gene has CDR1 SQVTM and CDR2 ANQGSEA. This CDR3 is CSARQGGTNTEAFF. The CDR3 DNA reads TGCAGCGCCCGACAGGGAGGGACGAACACTGAAGCTTTCTTT.

This clonotype is deemed medium-sized. This chain connects TRBV2 to TRBJ1-6; weak D call: TRBD1 (5 bases). Germline V gene sequence: CDR1 SNHLY, CDR2 FYNNEI. V shed 6 bases and J shed 9 bases, with 15 bases lying between them. The CDR3 has 14 amino acids. CDR3 DNA sequence: TGTGCCAGCAGGACGTCAGGGAGGATTTCACCCCTCCACTTT. It is translated as CASRTSGRISPLHF.

This clonotype appeared a few times. The V and J genes are TRBV28 and TRBJ1-2, with D unclear. Trimming removed 2 bases from V and 3 bases from J, with 16 bases in between. This CDR3 region has 16 residues. CDR1 and CDR2 (germline): MDHEN, SYDVKM. DNA of the CDR3: TGTGCCAGCAGTTTAGAAAGGCGAGGCCGGGACTATGGCTACACCTTC. Amino acids: CASSLERRGRDYGYTF.

The rearrangement uses TRBV30 and TRBJ2-1, with 11 bases that match TRBD2. This CDR3 spans 15 amino acids. The germline V gene encodes CDR1 GTSNPN and CDR2 SVGIG (reference sequence). V was pared by 2 bases and J by 12 bases, with 12 bases of the junction left unmatched. The CDR3 bases are TGTGCCTGGAGTTCTCATAGCGGGGGGGGGACCGGGCAGTTCTTC. It yields the protein CAWSSHSGGGTGQFF.

This chain joins TRBV7-2 and TRBJ2-7, with 7 nucleotides matching TRBD1. This CDR3 has 14 residues. In germline, CDR1 is SGHTA, CDR2 FQGNSA. Trimming cost V 2 bases and J 5 bases; bases outside gene matches: 6. The CDR3 loop is CASSLFSGGNEQYF. The DNA for the CDR3 is TGTGCCAGCAGCTTATTCTCAGGGGGAAACGAGCAGTACTTC.

This clonotype was recorded a few times. The rearrangement uses TRBV24-1 and TRBJ1-5; 10 bases match TRBD1. Trimming removed 3 bases from V and 2 bases from J; junction bases left unmatched: 9. From germline, CDR1 is KGHDR and CDR2 SFDVKD. The CDR3 sequence is 18 residues long. The DNA for the CDR3 is TGTGCCACCAGTGATATCATCCGGGACAGGGGTGGCAATCAGCCCCAGCATTTT. Translating gives CATSDIIRDRGGNQPQHF.

This chain uses TRBV7-9 with TRBJ2-3; D remains ambiguous. Trimming left V 4 bases short and J 2 bases short, with 4 bases between. CDR3 length equals 12 residues. Germline assignment: CDR1 SEHNR and CDR2 FQNEAQ (reference sequence). This CDR3 is CASSSVTDTQYF. Written as DNA, the CDR3 is TGTGCCAGCAGCTCTGTCACAGATACGCAGTATTTT.

The chain employs TRBV29-1 and TRBJ2-3; D is possibly TRBD2 (5 bases). Between the trimmed V and J ends, which lost 8 bases and 4 bases, there was a span of 16 bases. Looked up from germline, CDR1 is SQVTM and CDR2 is ANQGSEA. This CDR3 region has 13 residues. CDR3 DNA: TGCAGCCCGACGTATAGCGAGTCAGATACGCAGTATTTT. Translation gives CSPTYSESDTQYF.